The source of this T cell receptor (beta chain) is a study of T cells after yellow fever vaccination. Study-level results: A secondary response was less intense yet reached its peak sooner, at day 5 versus 15. Most primary-vaccination clones recurred post-booster (around 95% CD4, 88% CD8).

This clonotype was seen a handful of times. Its antigen is unknown. 5'RACE template switching generated TCR cDNA, adding a universal primer site and UMIs. TCRdb recomputed calls from the 5' RACE reads with MiXCR, one row per CDR3 protein. The table shows about 350,000 distinct CDR3 sequences, with approximately 12% occurring only once. This CDR3 spans 12 amino acids. V shed 7 bases and J shed 0 bases, with 10 bases lying between them. Germline CDR1 is DFQATT and CDR2 is SNEGSKA (reference sequence). The origin of this receptor is a man younger than 35 who received the YFV17D yellow fever vaccine. The chain recombines TRBV20-1 with TRBJ2-7; D may be TRBD2 (6 bases). This specimen consisted of CD4+ T cells sorted from PBMCs, obtained 15 days after the yellow fever booster vaccination. This chain's CDR3 is CSGRESSYEQYV. The CDR3 DNA sequence: TGCAGTGGACGGGAGAGCTCCTACGAGCAGTACGTC.